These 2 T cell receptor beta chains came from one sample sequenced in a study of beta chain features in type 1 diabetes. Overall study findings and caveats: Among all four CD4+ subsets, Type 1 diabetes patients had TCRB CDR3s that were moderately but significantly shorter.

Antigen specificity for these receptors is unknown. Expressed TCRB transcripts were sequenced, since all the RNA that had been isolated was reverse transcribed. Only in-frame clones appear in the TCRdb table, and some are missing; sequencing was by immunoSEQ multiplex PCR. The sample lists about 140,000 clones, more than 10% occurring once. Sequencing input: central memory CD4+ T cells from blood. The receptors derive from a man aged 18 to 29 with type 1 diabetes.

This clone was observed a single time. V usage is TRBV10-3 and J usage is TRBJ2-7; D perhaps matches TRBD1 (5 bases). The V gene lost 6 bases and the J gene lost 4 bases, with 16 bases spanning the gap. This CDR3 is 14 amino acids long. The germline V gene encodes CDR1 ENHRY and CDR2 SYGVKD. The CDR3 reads CAISRRQSIYEQYF. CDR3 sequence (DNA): TGTGCCATCAGCCGCCGACAGTCAATTTACGAGCAGTACTTC.

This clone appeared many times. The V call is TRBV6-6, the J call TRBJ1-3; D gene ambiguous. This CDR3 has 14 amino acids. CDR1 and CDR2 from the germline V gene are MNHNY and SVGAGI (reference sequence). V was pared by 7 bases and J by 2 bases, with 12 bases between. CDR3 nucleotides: TGTGCCAGCATTGGAAGCTCGGCTGGAAACACCATATATTTT. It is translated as CASIGSSAGNTIYF.